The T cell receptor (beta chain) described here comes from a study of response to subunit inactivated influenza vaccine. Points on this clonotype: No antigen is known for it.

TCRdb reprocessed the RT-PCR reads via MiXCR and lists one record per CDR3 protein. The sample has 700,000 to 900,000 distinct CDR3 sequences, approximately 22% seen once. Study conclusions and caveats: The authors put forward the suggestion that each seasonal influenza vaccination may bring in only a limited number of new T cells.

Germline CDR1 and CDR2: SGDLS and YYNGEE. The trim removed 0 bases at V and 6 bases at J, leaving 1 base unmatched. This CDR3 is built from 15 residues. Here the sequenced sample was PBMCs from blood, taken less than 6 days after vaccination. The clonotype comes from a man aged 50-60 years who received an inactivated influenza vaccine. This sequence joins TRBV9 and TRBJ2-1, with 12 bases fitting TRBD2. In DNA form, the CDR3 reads TGTGCCAGCAGCGTAGAGACTAGCGGGAGCAATGAGCAGTTCTTC. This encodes CASSVETSGSNEQFF.